A selection of T cell receptor beta chains follows, all from one sample in a study of cytomegalovirus exposure and HLA in healthy donors. Using immunoSEQ multiplex PCR, the repertoire was profiled, and TCRdb retains in-frame clones only, with some absent. The data contain 170,000 or so clones, 70% to 85% of them singletons. Sequencing input: PBMCs. The receptors derive from a woman aged 40 to 55 in good health and CMV-seronegative. Each CDR3 is given with its conserved first and last residue. A D gene is named only where the DNA matches it firmly. Part of the rows lack a size; the others show once, few, many or a class for expanded clones.

clone_size j_call v_call d_call cdr3_nt cdr3_aa
. TRBJ2-7 TRBV6-6 . TGTGCCAGCAGTTACTTCACAGGGCACGAGCAGTACTTC CASSYFTGHEQYF
few TRBJ2-1 TRBV2 TRBD1 TGTGCCAGCCTCTTGGACAGGGCAGGTGAGCAGTTCTTC CASLLDRAGEQFF
. TRBJ1-5 TRBV7-9 . TGTGCCAGCAGCTTAGCTTCTTCGGGGGAGGGGTGGAATCAGCCCCAGCATTTT CASSLASSGEGWNQPQHF
. TRBJ2-5 TRBV6-1 . TGTGCCAGCACCTTAGCGGAAACCCAGTACTTC CASTLAETQYF
. TRBJ1-1 TRBV28 TRBD1 TGTGCCAGCAGGACAGGGGCCGAGGACACTGAAGCTTTCTTT CASRTGAEDTEAFF
. TRBJ2-1 TRBV2 TRBD2 TGTGCCAGAACTACCGGGGGGAGATCCTACAATGAGCAGTTCTTC CARTTGGRSYNEQFF
. TRBJ2-1 TRBV5-6 TRBD2 TGTGCCAGCAGCTTTCCTAGCGGGAGTATCAATGAGCAGTTCTTC CASSFPSGSINEQFF
. TRBJ1-1 TRBV28 . TGTGCCAGCAGTTTATTCAGGGCCACTGAAGCTTTCTTT CASSLFRATEAFF
once TRBJ2-2 TRBV19 TRBD1 TGTGCCGGAGGGGACAGGGGGCACACCGGGGAGCTGTTTTTT CAGGDRGHTGELFF
. TRBJ2-2 TRBV7-6 . TGTGCCAGCAGCTTAAGTGGAGGGTCCGGGGAGCTGTTTTTT CASSLSGGSGELFF
. TRBJ1-4 TRBV5-4 TRBD1 TGTGCCAGCAGCGCGGGTCAGGGACAGGGGGCTCGTGGTGAAAAACTGTTTTTT CASSAGQGQGARGEKLFF
. TRBJ1-2 TRBV6-5 TRBD1 TGTGCCAGCAGTTCCGACCGAGGACAGGTTCGGCATGGCTACACCTTC CASSSDRGQVRHGYTF
. TRBJ2-3 TRBV4-1 . TGCGCCAGCAGCCAAGTTTACTCGGAGGTGGATACGCAGTATTTT CASSQVYSEVDTQYF
once TRBJ2-1 TRBV5-8 . TGTGCCAGCACCTTGGACTCGAGCTCCTACAATGAGCAGTTCTTC CASTLDSSSYNEQFF
. TRBJ1-1 TRBV6-5 . TGTGCCAGCAGTAACGGGCAAGGGGCCACTGAAGCTTTCTTT CASSNGQGATEAFF
. TRBJ1-2 TRBV11-2 . TGTGCCAGCAGCCCTCGAGGTGGAGGGCTTGGCTATGGCTACACCTTC CASSPRGGGLGYGYTF
. TRBJ2-3 TRBV5-1 TRBD2 TGCGCCAGCAGCTTAAACCTAGCGGCCGCAGATACGCAGTATTTT CASSLNLAAADTQYF
few TRBJ1-1 TRBV12-5 TRBD1 TGTGCTAGTGGTTTGTCCCGACAGGGGAGGGGCACTGAAGCTTTCTTT CASGLSRQGRGTEAFF
. TRBJ1-1 TRBV21-1 . TGTGCCAGCAGCGCTCGGTCGGGATTCGGACAGGGGGTTTCTGAAGCTTTCTTT CASSARSGFGQGVSEAFF
. TRBJ2-1 TRBV6-4 . TGTGCCAGCAGTGATACAGGCTGGGATGAGCAGTTCTTC CASSDTGWDEQFF
few TRBJ2-7 TRBV6-1 . TGTGCCAGCAGTGAGTACTACGGCAGGGGCTACGAGCAGTACTTC CASSEYYGRGYEQYF
. TRBJ2-5 TRBV19 TRBD1 TGTGCCAGTAGTCAAACGACAGGGACGGAGACCCAGTACTTC CASSQTTGTETQYF
. TRBJ2-7 TRBV30 . TGCGGTATTGGGGGCCTTAGCTCCTACGAGCAGTACTTC CGIGGLSSYEQYF
. TRBJ1-4 TRBV18 TRBD1 TGTGCCAGCTCCCCAAAGACAGGGGGCAGTGAAAAACTGTTTTTT CASSPKTGGSEKLFF
. TRBJ1-4 TRBV27 . TGTGCCAACACACAACCCCAAATTTCTTGGTTAAATGAAAAACTGTTTTTT CANTQPQISWLNEKLFF
. TRBJ2-7 TRBV5-4 . TGTGCCAGCAGCTCCGAAGCGGTAGCCTACGAGCAGTACTTC CASSSEAVAYEQYF